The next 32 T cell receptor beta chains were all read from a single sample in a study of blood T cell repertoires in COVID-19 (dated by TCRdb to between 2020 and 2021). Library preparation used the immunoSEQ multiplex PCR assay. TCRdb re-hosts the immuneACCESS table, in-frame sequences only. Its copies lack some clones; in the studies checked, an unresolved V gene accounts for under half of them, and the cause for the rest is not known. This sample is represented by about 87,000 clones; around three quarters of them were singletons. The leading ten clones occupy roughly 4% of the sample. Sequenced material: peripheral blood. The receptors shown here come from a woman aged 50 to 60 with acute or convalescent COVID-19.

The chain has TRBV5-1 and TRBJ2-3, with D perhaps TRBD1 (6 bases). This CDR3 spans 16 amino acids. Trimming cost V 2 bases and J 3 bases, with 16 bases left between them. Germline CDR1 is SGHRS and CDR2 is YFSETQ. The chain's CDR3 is CASSLMARGGTDTQYF. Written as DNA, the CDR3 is TGCGCCAGCAGCTTAATGGCGAGAGGGGGTACAGATACGCAGTATTTT.

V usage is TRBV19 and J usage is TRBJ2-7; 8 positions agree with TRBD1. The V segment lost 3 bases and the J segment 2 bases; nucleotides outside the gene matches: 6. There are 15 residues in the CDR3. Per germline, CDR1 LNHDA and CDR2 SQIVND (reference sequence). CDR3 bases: TGTGCCAGTAGTATTCAGGGGGCAAGTCCCTACGAGCAGTACTTC. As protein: CASSIQGASPYEQYF.

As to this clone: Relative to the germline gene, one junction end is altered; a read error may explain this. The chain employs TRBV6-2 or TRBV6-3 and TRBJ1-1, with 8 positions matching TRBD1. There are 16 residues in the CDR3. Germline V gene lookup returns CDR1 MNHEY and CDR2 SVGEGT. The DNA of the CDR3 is TGTGCCAGCAGCTACTTTGGACAGGGCTTGAACACTGAAGCTTTCTTT. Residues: CASSYFGQGLNTEAFF.

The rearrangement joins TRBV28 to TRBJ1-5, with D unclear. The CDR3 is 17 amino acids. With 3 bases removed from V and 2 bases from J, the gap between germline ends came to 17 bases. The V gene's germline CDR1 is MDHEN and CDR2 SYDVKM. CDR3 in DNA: TGTGCCAGCAGTTTTCTAGGGTCCGCGAGGGGCAATCAGCCCCAGCATTTT. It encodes CASSFLGSARGNQPQHF.

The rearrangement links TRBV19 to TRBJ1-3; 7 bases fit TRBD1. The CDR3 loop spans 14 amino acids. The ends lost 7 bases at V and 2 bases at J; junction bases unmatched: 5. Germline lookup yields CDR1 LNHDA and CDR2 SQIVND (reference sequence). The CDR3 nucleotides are TGTGCCAGTACCCCGACAGGGACTGGAAACACCATATATTTT. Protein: CASTPTGTGNTIYF.

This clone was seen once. The CDR3 spells CASSGGSGGSYEQYF. DNA of the CDR3: TGTGCCAGCAGCGGAGGGAGCGGGGGGTCCTACGAGCAGTACTTC. The chain is built from TRBV9 and TRBJ2-7, with 9 bases fitting TRBD2. This CDR3 region has 15 residues. V gave up 3 bases and J gave up 1 base; unmatched junction bases: 5. Germline V lookup: CDR1 SGDLS, CDR2 YYNGEE.

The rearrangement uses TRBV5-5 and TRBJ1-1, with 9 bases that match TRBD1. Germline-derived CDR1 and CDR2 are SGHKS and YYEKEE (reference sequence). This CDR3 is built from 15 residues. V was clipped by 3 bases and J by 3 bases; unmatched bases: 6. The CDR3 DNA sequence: TGTGCCAGCAGCTGGGGACAGGGTTCGTACACTGAAGCTTTCTTT. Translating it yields CASSWGQGSYTEAFF.

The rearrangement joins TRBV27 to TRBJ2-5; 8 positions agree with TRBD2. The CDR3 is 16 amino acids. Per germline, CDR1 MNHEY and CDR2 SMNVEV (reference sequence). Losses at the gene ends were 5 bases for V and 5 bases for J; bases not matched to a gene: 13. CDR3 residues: CASSRKRGQLVETQYF. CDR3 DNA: TGTGCCAGCAGTAGGAAGCGGGGGCAATTAGTGGAGACCCAGTACTTC.

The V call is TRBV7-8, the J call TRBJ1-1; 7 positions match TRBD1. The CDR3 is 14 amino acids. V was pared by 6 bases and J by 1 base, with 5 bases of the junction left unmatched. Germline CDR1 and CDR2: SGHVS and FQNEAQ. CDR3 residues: CASRPGTANTEAFF. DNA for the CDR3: TGTGCCAGCAGACCGGGGACAGCGAACACTGAAGCTTTCTTT.

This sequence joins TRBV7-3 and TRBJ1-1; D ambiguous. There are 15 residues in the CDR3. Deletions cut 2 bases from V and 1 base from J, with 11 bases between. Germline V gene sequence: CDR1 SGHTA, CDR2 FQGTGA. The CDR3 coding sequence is TGTGCCAGCAGCTTACGGGGTTTAGAGAACACTGAAGCTTTCTTT. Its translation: CASSLRGLENTEAFF.

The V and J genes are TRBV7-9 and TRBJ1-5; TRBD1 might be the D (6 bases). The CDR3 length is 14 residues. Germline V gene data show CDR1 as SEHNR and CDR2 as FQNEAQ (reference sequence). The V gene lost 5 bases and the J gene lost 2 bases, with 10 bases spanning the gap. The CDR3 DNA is TGTGCCAGCAGCGGGGACACGGGCAATCAGCCCCAGCATTTT. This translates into CASSGDTGNQPQHF. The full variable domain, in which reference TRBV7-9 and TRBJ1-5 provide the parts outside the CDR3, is DTGVSQNPRHKITKRGQNVTFRCDPISEHNRLYWYRQTLGQGPEFLTYFQNEAQLEKSRLLSDRFSAERPKGSFSTLEIQRTEQGDSAMYLCASSGDTGNQPQHFGDGTRLSIL.

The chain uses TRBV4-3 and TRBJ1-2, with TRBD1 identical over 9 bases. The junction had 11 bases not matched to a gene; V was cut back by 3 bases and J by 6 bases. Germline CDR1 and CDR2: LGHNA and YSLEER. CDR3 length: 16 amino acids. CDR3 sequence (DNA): TGCGCCAGCAGCCACCCCGGACAGGGGATGTGGGATGGCTACACCTTC. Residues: CASSHPGQGMWDGYTF.

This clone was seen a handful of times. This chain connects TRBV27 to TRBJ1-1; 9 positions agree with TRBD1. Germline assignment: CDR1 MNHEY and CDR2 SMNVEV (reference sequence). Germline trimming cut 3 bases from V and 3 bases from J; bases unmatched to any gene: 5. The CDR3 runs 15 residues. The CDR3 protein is CASSFYRGLDTEAFF. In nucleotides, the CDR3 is TGTGCCAGCAGTTTTTACAGGGGGCTGGACACTGAAGCTTTCTTT.

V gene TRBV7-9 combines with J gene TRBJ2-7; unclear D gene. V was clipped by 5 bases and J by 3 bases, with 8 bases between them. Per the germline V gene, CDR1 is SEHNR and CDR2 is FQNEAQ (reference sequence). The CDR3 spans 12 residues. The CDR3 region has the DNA TGTGCCAGCAGCCGTGACATCTACGAGCAGTACTTC. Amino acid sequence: CASSRDIYEQYF. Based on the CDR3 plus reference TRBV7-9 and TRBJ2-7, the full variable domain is DTGVSQNPRHKITKRGQNVTFRCDPISEHNRLYWYRQTLGQGPEFLTYFQNEAQLEKSRLLSDRFSAERPKGSFSTLEIQRTEQGDSAMYLCASSRDIYEQYFGPGTRLTVT.

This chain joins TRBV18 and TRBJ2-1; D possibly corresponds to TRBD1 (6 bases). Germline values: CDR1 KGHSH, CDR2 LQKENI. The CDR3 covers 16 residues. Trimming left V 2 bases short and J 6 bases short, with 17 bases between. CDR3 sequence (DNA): TGTGCCAGCTCACCATTTACGGCCAGGGGTGGCAATGAGCAGTTCTTC. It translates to CASSPFTARGGNEQFF.

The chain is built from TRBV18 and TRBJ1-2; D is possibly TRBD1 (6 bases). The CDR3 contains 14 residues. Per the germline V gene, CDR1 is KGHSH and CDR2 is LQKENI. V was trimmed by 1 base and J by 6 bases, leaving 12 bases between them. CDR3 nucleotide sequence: TGTGCCAGCTCACCACAGGGACACGGGGATGGCTACACCTTC. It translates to CASSPQGHGDGYTF.

The CDR3 DNA is TGTGCCAGCAGCGTAGAGCAGGTCTTGATCAATGAGCAGTTCTTC. It is translated as CASSVEQVLINEQFF. This chain connects TRBV9 to TRBJ2-1; no clear D gene. CDR3 length: 15 amino acids. CDR1 is SGDLS, CDR2 YYNGEE, per germline. Trimming stripped 0 bases from V and 6 bases from J, with 13 bases between.

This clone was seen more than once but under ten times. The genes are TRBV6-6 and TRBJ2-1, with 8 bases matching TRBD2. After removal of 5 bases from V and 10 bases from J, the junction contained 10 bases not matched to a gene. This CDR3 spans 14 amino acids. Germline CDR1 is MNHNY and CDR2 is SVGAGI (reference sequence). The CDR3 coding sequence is TGTGCCAGCAGTCGGGGACTAGATAGTCTGGAGCAGTTCTTC. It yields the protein CASSRGLDSLEQFF.

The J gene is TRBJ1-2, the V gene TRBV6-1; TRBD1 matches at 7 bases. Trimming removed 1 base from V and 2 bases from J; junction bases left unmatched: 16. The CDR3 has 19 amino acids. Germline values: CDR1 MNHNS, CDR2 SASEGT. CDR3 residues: CASSEGPGQQIWENYGYTF. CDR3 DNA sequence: TGTGCCAGCAGTGAAGGACCGGGACAGCAGATTTGGGAAAACTATGGCTACACCTTC.

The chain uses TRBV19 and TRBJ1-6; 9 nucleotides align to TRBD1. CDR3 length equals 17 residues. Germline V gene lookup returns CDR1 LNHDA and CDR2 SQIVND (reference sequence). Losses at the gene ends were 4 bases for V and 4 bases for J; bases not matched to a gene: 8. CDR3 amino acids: CASSTFSGTGYNSPLHF. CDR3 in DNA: TGTGCCAGTAGTACCTTCTCCGGGACAGGGTATAATTCACCCCTCCACTTT.

The CDR3 loop is CASSLEARGYEQYF. CDR3 bases: TGTGCCAGCAGCTTAGAGGCCAGGGGCTACGAGCAGTACTTC. This chain links TRBV7-2 with TRBJ2-7, with D tentatively TRBD1 (6 bases). With 1 base removed from V and 3 bases from J, the gap between germline ends came to 10 bases. Germline assignment: CDR1 SGHTA and CDR2 FQGNSA. The CDR3 has 14 residues. The whole variable domain, remainder taken from reference TRBV7-2 and TRBJ2-7, is GAGVSQSPSNKVTEKGKDVELRCDPISGHTALYWYRQSLGQGLEFLIYFQGNSAPDKSGLPSDRFSAERTGGSVSTLTIQRTQQEDSAVYLCASSLEARGYEQYFGPGTRLTVT.

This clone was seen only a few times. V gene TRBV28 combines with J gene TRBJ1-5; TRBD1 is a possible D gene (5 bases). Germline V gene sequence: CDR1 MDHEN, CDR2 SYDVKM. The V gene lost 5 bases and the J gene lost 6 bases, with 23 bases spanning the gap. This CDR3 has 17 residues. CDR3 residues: CASSKPVGGTGGQPQHF. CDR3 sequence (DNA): TGTGCCAGCAGTAAACCAGTGGGGGGGACGGGCGGTCAGCCCCAGCATTTT.

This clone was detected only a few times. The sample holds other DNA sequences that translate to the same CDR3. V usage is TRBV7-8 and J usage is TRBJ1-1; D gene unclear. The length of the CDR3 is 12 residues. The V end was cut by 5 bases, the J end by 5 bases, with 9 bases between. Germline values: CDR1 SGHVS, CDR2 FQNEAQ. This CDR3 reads CASSPGKTEAFF. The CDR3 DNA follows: TGTGCCAGCAGCCCCGGGAAGACTGAAGCTTTCTTT.

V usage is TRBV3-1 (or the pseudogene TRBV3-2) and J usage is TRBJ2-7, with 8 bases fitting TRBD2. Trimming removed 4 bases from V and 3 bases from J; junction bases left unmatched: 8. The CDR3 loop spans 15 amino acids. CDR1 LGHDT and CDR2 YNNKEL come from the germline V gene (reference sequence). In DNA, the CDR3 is TGTGCCAGCAGCCTGTCGGGAGGGAGAGACTACGAGCAGTACTTC. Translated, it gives CASSLSGGRDYEQYF.

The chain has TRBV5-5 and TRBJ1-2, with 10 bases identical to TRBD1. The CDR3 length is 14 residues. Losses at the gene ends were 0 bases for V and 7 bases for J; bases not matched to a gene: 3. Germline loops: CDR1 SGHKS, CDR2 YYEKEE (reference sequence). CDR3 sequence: CASSLEGTGVGYTF. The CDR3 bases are TGTGCCAGCAGCTTGGAAGGGACAGGGGTTGGCTACACCTTC.

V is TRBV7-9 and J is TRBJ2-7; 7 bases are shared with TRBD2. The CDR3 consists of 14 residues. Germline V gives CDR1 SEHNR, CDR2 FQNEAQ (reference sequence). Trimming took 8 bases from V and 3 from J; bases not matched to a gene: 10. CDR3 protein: CASGLSGTIYEQYF. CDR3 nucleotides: TGTGCCAGCGGACTTTCAGGGACTATCTACGAGCAGTACTTC.

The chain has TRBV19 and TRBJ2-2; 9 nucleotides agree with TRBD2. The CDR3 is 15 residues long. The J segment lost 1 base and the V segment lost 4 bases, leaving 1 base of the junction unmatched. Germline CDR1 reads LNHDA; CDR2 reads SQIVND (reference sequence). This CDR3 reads CASSKRGENTGELFF. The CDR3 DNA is TGTGCCAGTAGTAAGCGGGGGGAGAACACCGGGGAGCTGTTTTTT.

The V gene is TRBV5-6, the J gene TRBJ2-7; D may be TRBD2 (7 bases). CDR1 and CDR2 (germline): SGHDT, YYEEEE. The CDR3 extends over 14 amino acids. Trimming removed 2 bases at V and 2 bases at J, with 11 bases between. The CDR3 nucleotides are TGTGCCAGCAGCTTTGCGGGGGACACCTACGAGCAGTACTTC. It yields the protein CASSFAGDTYEQYF.

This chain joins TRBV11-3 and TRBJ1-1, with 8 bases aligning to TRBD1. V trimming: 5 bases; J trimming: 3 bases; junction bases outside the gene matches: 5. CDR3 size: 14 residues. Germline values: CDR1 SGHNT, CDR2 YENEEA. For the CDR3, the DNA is TGTGCCAGCAGCCCCGGACAGGGAGACACTGAAGCTTTCTTT. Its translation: CASSPGQGDTEAFF.

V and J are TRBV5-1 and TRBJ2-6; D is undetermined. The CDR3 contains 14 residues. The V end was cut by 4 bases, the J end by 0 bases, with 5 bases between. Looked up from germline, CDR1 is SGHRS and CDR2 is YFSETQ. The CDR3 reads CASSVYSGANVLTF. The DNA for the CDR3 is TGCGCCAGCAGCGTCTACTCTGGGGCCAACGTCCTGACTTTC.

The CDR3 sequence is CASSHPSPSGANVLTF. Here the CDR3 DNA reads TGTGCCAGCAGCCACCCTAGTCCCTCTGGGGCCAACGTCCTGACTTTC. This chain uses TRBV4-2 with TRBJ2-6, with D hard to call. Germline V gene lookup returns CDR1 LGHNA and CDR2 YNFKEQ. The CDR3 is 16 residues long. Trimming stripped 3 bases from V and 0 bases from J, with 9 bases between.

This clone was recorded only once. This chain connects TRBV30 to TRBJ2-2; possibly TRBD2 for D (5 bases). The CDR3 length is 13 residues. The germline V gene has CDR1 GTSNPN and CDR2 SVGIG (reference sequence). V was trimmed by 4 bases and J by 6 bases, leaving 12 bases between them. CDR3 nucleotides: TGTGCCTGGAATGAGAGGGCAGCCGGGGAGCTGTTTTTT. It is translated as CAWNERAAGELFF.